Listed below are T cell receptor beta chains from one sample, sequenced in a study of shared T cell receptors in the human thymus. Data came from immunoSEQ multiplex PCR; TCRdb stores just in-frame clones and leaves some out. The sample holds roughly 660,000 clones, approximately 90% seen once. This sample was also put to use in a study of human thymus T cells.

The sample consisted of thymocytes. These receptor sequences come from a boy in the first two years of life with a congenital heart defect. The CDR3 runs from the conserved cysteine through the conserved F or W. A D gene is named only where the DNA matches it firmly. Size is stated for part of the rows, as once, few or many counts, or as a class when the clone is expanded.

TRBV30,TRBD2,TRBJ2-5,NA,TGTGCCTGGAGTGTCCCCCTCGGACTAGCGGGAGGGCCGATTGAGACCCAGTACTTC,CAWSVPLGLAGGPIETQYF
TRBV7-8,TRBD1,TRBJ1-2,NA,TGTGCCAGCAGCTTCCGGACAGGGAATGGCTACACCTTC,CASSFRTGNGYTF
TRBV15,TRBD1,TRBJ1-1,NA,TGTGCCACCAGCAGAGATGGGACAGGGGGCCCCACTGAAGCTTTCTTT,CATSRDGTGGPTEAFF
TRBV4-1,TRBD2,TRBJ2-7,NA,TGCGCCAGCAGCCAAGATGTGGGGGAGGGCTCCTACGAGCAGTACTTC,CASSQDVGEGSYEQYF
TRBV7-3,TRBD1,TRBJ1-1,NA,TGTGCCAGCAGCCAGGGGGGGAACACTGAAGCTTTCTTT,CASSQGGNTEAFF
TRBV6-5,TRBD1,TRBJ2-5,NA,TGTGCCAGCAGTGGCGACAGGGGGTGGTCGGAGACCCAGTACTTC,CASSGDRGWSETQYF
TRBV19,TRBD1,TRBJ1-2,NA,TGTGCCAGTAGTGTAGGACAGGGAAATGGCTACACCTTC,CASSVGQGNGYTF
TRBV18,TRBD2,TRBJ2-1,NA,TGTGCCAGCTCGGCGGGGGATGAGCAGTTCTTC,CASSAGDEQFF
TRBV13,TRBD2,TRBJ2-3,NA,TGTGCCAGCAGCCCCCTGCGAAGAGCGGGAGAAACAGATACGCAGTATTTT,CASSPLRRAGETDTQYF
TRBV5-1,TRBD1,TRBJ1-1,NA,TGCGCCAGCAGCTTGGTTTGGACGAGGGGGCTCGGTACTGAAGCTTTCTTT,CASSLVWTRGLGTEAFF
TRBV4-2,TRBD1,TRBJ1-1,NA,TGTGCCAGCAGCTCGGGGACAGGGGGCACTGAAGCTTTCTTT,CASSSGTGGTEAFF
TRBV5-1,TRBD2,TRBJ2-5,NA,TGCGCCAGCAGCTTAAGCGGGAGTTTTGGCGAGACCCAGTACTTC,CASSLSGSFGETQYF
TRBV6-5,TRBD1,TRBJ2-5,NA,TGTGCCAGCAGTTACCTTCAGGGGGCGGTAAGGGAGACCCAGTACTTC,CASSYLQGAVRETQYF
TRBV19,NA,TRBJ1-1,NA,TGTGCCAGTAGTCCCTCGACTGAGACTGAAGCTTTCTTT,CASSPSTETEAFF
TRBV7-2,NA,TRBJ2-5,NA,TGTGCCAGCACCCACCCCGGGGGAGTGGGAGAGACCCAGTACTTC,CASTHPGGVGETQYF
TRBV5-8,TRBD2,TRBJ2-7,NA,TGTGCCAGCAGCTTGGTTGTCGGACTAGATAGGAATGAGCAGTACTTC,CASSLVVGLDRNEQYF
TRBV18,TRBD2,TRBJ2-1,NA,TGTGCCAGCTCACCAGGGACTAGCGGGAGGGCGGAAGAGAATGAGCAGTTCTTC,CASSPGTSGRAEENEQFF
TRBV7-9,TRBD2,TRBJ2-7,NA,TGTGCCAGCCACTTGGGGAGCGGGAGTAGTGGATACGAGCAGTACTTC,CASHLGSGSSGYEQYF
TRBV27,NA,TRBJ2-7,NA,TGTGCCAGCAGGTCAGGGGACGAGCAGTACTTC,CASRSGDEQYF
TRBV5-1,TRBD2,TRBJ2-7,NA,TGCGCCAGCACCCAGAACGGCGGGAGGGCCTCCTACGAGCAGTACTTC,CASTQNGGRASYEQYF
TRBV5-8,NA,TRBJ2-1,NA,TGTGCCAGCAGCCCGGGGGCCTCCCTCTCGACAGGGTTCAATGAGCAGTTCTTC,CASSPGASLSTGFNEQFF
TRBV4-2,TRBD1,TRBJ2-5,NA,TGTGCCAGCAGCCAAGATCCAGGGACAGGGCAGACCCAGTACTTC,CASSQDPGTGQTQYF
TRBV6-5,TRBD2,TRBJ2-1,NA,TGTGCCAGCAGTTCTAAGCGGGAGCACAATGAGCAGTTCTTC,CASSSKREHNEQFF
TRBV2,NA,TRBJ2-7,NA,TGTGCCAGCAGTGAAGGCCGACAGTTCCACTCCTACGAGCAGTACTTC,CASSEGRQFHSYEQYF
TRBV6-1,NA,TRBJ1-5,NA,TGTGCCAGCAGTGAAGCGAGGAATCGGCCCCAGCATTTT,CASSEARNRPQHF
TRBV29-1,NA,TRBJ1-2,NA,TGCAGCGTTGCTGGTTCGGGGTTGGGCTCTGGCTACACCTTC,CSVAGSGLGSGYTF
TRBV11-2,TRBD2,TRBJ2-7,NA,TGTGCCAGCAGCCCTGATGGGGAGCGGGGAGACTTC,CASSPDGERGDF
TRBV6-1,TRBD1,TRBJ1-2,once,TGTGCCAGCAGATGCGACAGGGGACGGTACTATGGCTACACCTTC,CASRCDRGRYYGYTF
TRBV2,TRBD1,TRBJ2-7,once,TGTGCCAGCACCGGGACAGGGGTTTACGAGCAGTACTTC,CASTGTGVYEQYF
TRBV6-1,TRBD2,TRBJ2-3,NA,TGTGCCAGCAGTGTATCTAGCGGGAGGGCCAGCACAGATACGCAGTATTTT,CASSVSSGRASTDTQYF